Listed below are T cell receptor beta chains from one sample, sequenced in a study of shared clonotypes between healthy human individuals. Sequencing used immunoSEQ multiplex PCR; TCRdb keeps in-frame clones, though not all of them. The sample lists 2,500,000 or so clones, more than 80% occurring once. Sequenced: naive CD4+ T cells sorted from blood. The source of these receptors is a man aged 18-30 years in good health. The CDR3 runs from the conserved cysteine through the conserved F or W. D genes are given only for firm matches. Where a row states a size, it is once, few, many or the class of an expanded clone; other rows omit it.

CDR3nt: TGCAGCGTTGAAGGGACAGGGAATGCGGAGACCCAGTACTTC
CDR3aa: CSVEGTGNAETQYF
d_gene: TRBD1
j_gene: TRBJ2-5
abundance: -
v_gene: TRBV29-1

CDR3nt: TGTGCCAGCAGCGTAGCTGGGGGGGGGCCGGAGACCCAGTACTTC
CDR3aa: CASSVAGGGPETQYF
d_gene: -
j_gene: TRBJ2-5
abundance: -
v_gene: TRBV9

CDR3nt: TGTGCCAGCAGCTTTATGGGACAGGGTCAGCCCCAGCATTTT
CDR3aa: CASSFMGQGQPQHF
d_gene: TRBD1
j_gene: TRBJ1-5
abundance: -
v_gene: TRBV11-2

CDR3nt: TGTGCCAGCAGCCTCTCAAGGGGGCCAAATTATGGCTACACCTTC
CDR3aa: CASSLSRGPNYGYTF
d_gene: TRBD1
j_gene: TRBJ1-2
abundance: -
v_gene: TRBV11-2

CDR3nt: TGTGCCAGCAGCAGAAGAGACAGGGACATGTGTAATGAAAAACTGTTTTTT
CDR3aa: CASSRRDRDMCNEKLFF
d_gene: -
j_gene: TRBJ1-4
abundance: -
v_gene: TRBV21-1

CDR3nt: TGTGCCAGCAGCCGTCTAGGCGCTCAAGAGACCCAGTACTTC
CDR3aa: CASSRLGAQETQYF
d_gene: -
j_gene: TRBJ2-5
abundance: -
v_gene: TRBV11-2

CDR3nt: TGTGCCAGCAGTTACGAGTGGGTGGCAGAGGGGACCCAGTACTTC
CDR3aa: CASSYEWVAEGTQYF
d_gene: -
j_gene: TRBJ2-5
abundance: once
v_gene: TRBV10-3

CDR3nt: TGTGCCAGCAGCTTGCAGCGGGGGGGCGCAGATACGCAGTATTTT
CDR3aa: CASSLQRGGADTQYF
d_gene: TRBD2
j_gene: TRBJ2-3
abundance: -
v_gene: TRBV7-3

CDR3nt: TGTGCCAGCAGCTTCCGGGACAGGGGTGGGACCCAGTACTTC
CDR3aa: CASSFRDRGGTQYF
d_gene: TRBD1
j_gene: TRBJ2-5
abundance: -
v_gene: TRBV7-2

CDR3nt: TGTGCCAGCTCCACAGGTCCCAATCAGCCCCAGCATTTT
CDR3aa: CASSTGPNQPQHF
d_gene: -
j_gene: TRBJ1-5
abundance: -
v_gene: TRBV2

CDR3nt: TGTGCCAGCAGTCTAGGTGGGACAGGGAATTCACCCCTCCACTTT
CDR3aa: CASSLGGTGNSPLHF
d_gene: TRBD1
j_gene: TRBJ1-6
abundance: -
v_gene: TRBV2

CDR3nt: TGTGCCAGCAGCTTAGTACCTGGGACAGGGGGGGGCTATGGCTACACCTTC
CDR3aa: CASSLVPGTGGGYGYTF
d_gene: TRBD1
j_gene: TRBJ1-2
abundance: -
v_gene: TRBV7-6

CDR3nt: TGTGCCAGCAGCTTAGGGGCCACCAACACTGAAGCTTTCTTT
CDR3aa: CASSLGATNTEAFF
d_gene: -
j_gene: TRBJ1-1
abundance: -
v_gene: TRBV11-2

CDR3nt: TGTGCCAGCAGGGATGTTTTCGCGGGAGAGGACAATGAGCAGTTCTTC
CDR3aa: CASRDVFAGEDNEQFF
d_gene: TRBD2
j_gene: TRBJ2-1
abundance: -
v_gene: TRBV28

CDR3nt: TGCGCCAGCAGCCCCGGGCGGGAACCCTATGGCTACACCTTC
CDR3aa: CASSPGREPYGYTF
d_gene: -
j_gene: TRBJ1-2
abundance: -
v_gene: TRBV4-1

CDR3nt: TGTGCCAGTACCGGCACCCCGCAGGGCTACACCTTC
CDR3aa: CASTGTPQGYTF
d_gene: -
j_gene: TRBJ1-2
abundance: -
v_gene: TRBV19

CDR3nt: TGTGCCAGCAGCTTACACAGGGATACCGGGGAGCTGTTTTTT
CDR3aa: CASSLHRDTGELFF
d_gene: -
j_gene: TRBJ2-2
abundance: -
v_gene: TRBV6-5

CDR3nt: TGTGCCAGCTCACTCGATCGGGTTTTAACCCCAGAAGCTTTCTTT
CDR3aa: CASSLDRVLTPEAFF
d_gene: -
j_gene: TRBJ1-1
abundance: -
v_gene: TRBV18

CDR3nt: TGTGCCAGCAGTTTACTGAAAGGGGACCGCTGGGACACTGAAGCTTTCTTT
CDR3aa: CASSLLKGDRWDTEAFF
d_gene: -
j_gene: TRBJ1-1
abundance: -
v_gene: TRBV28

CDR3nt: TGTGCCAGCTCATCGCTCTCTGGGGCCAACGTCCTGACTTTC
CDR3aa: CASSSLSGANVLTF
d_gene: -
j_gene: TRBJ2-6
abundance: -
v_gene: TRBV18

CDR3nt: TGTGCCAGCAGTTACCCCGAGAACATTCAGTACTTC
CDR3aa: CASSYPENIQYF
d_gene: -
j_gene: TRBJ2-4
abundance: -
v_gene: TRBV6-6

CDR3nt: TGCGCCAGCAGCTCAACAGGGGTTCGGGAGACCCAGTACTTC
CDR3aa: CASSSTGVRETQYF
d_gene: TRBD1
j_gene: TRBJ2-5
abundance: -
v_gene: TRBV5-1

CDR3nt: TGTATCACCACCGGGCGATCTGGAAACACCATATATTTT
CDR3aa: CITTGRSGNTIYF
d_gene: -
j_gene: TRBJ1-3
abundance: -
v_gene: TRBV9

CDR3nt: TGCGCCAGCAATATGGGACTAAGGTCCTACGAGCAGTACTTC
CDR3aa: CASNMGLRSYEQYF
d_gene: TRBD2
j_gene: TRBJ2-7
abundance: -
v_gene: TRBV10-2

CDR3nt: TGTGCCAGCAGCTACCCCGGGACAGGGGTCACCGGGGAGCTGTTTTTT
CDR3aa: CASSYPGTGVTGELFF
d_gene: TRBD1
j_gene: TRBJ2-2
abundance: -
v_gene: TRBV5-8

CDR3nt: TGTGCCAGCAGCTTAGGAGGGGGAGTGAACACTGAAGCTTTCTTT
CDR3aa: CASSLGGGVNTEAFF
d_gene: -
j_gene: TRBJ1-1
abundance: -
v_gene: TRBV7-9

CDR3nt: TGTGCTAGTGGTTTGGCGACTAGCGGAGTCGGGACAGATACGCAGTATTTT
CDR3aa: CASGLATSGVGTDTQYF
d_gene: TRBD2
j_gene: TRBJ2-3
abundance: -
v_gene: TRBV12-5

CDR3nt: TGTGCCGGCACTCTGGGGAACGGCCACTATGGCTACACCTTC
CDR3aa: CAGTLGNGHYGYTF
d_gene: -
j_gene: TRBJ1-2
abundance: -
v_gene: TRBV6-1

CDR3nt: TGTGCCAGCAGCCACAGGGCCTACAATGAGCAGTTCTTC
CDR3aa: CASSHRAYNEQFF
d_gene: -
j_gene: TRBJ2-1
abundance: -
v_gene: TRBV7-9

CDR3nt: TGTGCCAGCAGTTATCAGAACACCGGGGAGCTGTTTTTT
CDR3aa: CASSYQNTGELFF
d_gene: -
j_gene: TRBJ2-2
abundance: -
v_gene: TRBV6-5

CDR3nt: TGTGCCAGCAGTGAGGAGGACGGGGAGCTGTTTTTT
CDR3aa: CASSEEDGELFF
d_gene: -
j_gene: TRBJ2-2
abundance: -
v_gene: TRBV2

CDR3nt: TGTGCCAGCAGCTTAGTTCCCGGCGGTCCGGCCTACGAGCAGTACTTC
CDR3aa: CASSLVPGGPAYEQYF
d_gene: -
j_gene: TRBJ2-7
abundance: -
v_gene: TRBV7-2

CDR3nt: TGTGCCAGCAGTTTGATGCCGGGACAGAATTCACCCCTCCACTTT
CDR3aa: CASSLMPGQNSPLHF
d_gene: TRBD1
j_gene: TRBJ1-6
abundance: -
v_gene: TRBV27

CDR3nt: TGTGCCAGCAGGCTGTCAAGAGGGGTGCACGAGCAGTACTTC
CDR3aa: CASRLSRGVHEQYF
d_gene: -
j_gene: TRBJ2-7
abundance: -
v_gene: TRBV28

CDR3nt: TGCGCCAGCAGCAACCCCCGGGAGAAGAATGAAAAACTGTTTTTT
CDR3aa: CASSNPREKNEKLFF
d_gene: -
j_gene: TRBJ1-4
abundance: -
v_gene: TRBV5-1

CDR3nt: TGTGCCAGCTCACCGGGGGACACCGACGAGCAGTACTTC
CDR3aa: CASSPGDTDEQYF
d_gene: -
j_gene: TRBJ2-7
abundance: -
v_gene: TRBV18

CDR3nt: TGCGCCAGCAGTGAATCGTTAGTTGGCACAAAACTGTTTTTT
CDR3aa: CASSESLVGTKLFF
d_gene: -
j_gene: TRBJ1-4
abundance: few
v_gene: TRBV10-2

CDR3nt: TGTGCCAGCAGTGAGGAGGTGGGGGGAAACACCATATATTTT
CDR3aa: CASSEEVGGNTIYF
d_gene: -
j_gene: TRBJ1-3
abundance: once
v_gene: TRBV2

CDR3nt: TGTGCCACCGAGTCTAGCGACTCCTACGAGCAGTACTTC
CDR3aa: CATESSDSYEQYF
d_gene: -
j_gene: TRBJ2-7
abundance: -
v_gene: TRBV28

CDR3nt: TGCGCCAGCAGCTTGGCGGGGGGCCCCTCCTACGAGCAGTACTTC
CDR3aa: CASSLAGGPSYEQYF
d_gene: -
j_gene: TRBJ2-7
abundance: -
v_gene: TRBV5-1

CDR3nt: TGTGCCATCGGGGGGGGCTACGAGCAGTACTTC
CDR3aa: CAIGGGYEQYF
d_gene: TRBD2
j_gene: TRBJ2-7
abundance: -
v_gene: TRBV5-4

CDR3nt: TGTGCCAGCTCACCATCCAGGGGCGTGAACACTGAAGCTTTCTTT
CDR3aa: CASSPSRGVNTEAFF
d_gene: -
j_gene: TRBJ1-1
abundance: -
v_gene: TRBV18

CDR3nt: TGTGCCAGCAGCCCTAGCGGGAGTCGGAACGAGCAGTACTTC
CDR3aa: CASSPSGSRNEQYF
d_gene: TRBD2
j_gene: TRBJ2-7
abundance: -
v_gene: TRBV6-6

CDR3nt: TGTGCCAGCAGTGAAGATTGGGGCGGGGGCGCCCGGGATACGCAGTATTTT
CDR3aa: CASSEDWGGGARDTQYF
d_gene: -
j_gene: TRBJ2-3
abundance: -
v_gene: TRBV6-1